The rows below give T cell receptor beta chains drawn from one sample of a study of blood T cell repertoires in COVID-19. Profiled with immunoSEQ multiplex PCR; TCRdb holds only in-frame clones, not every one. The sample shows 100,000 to 150,000 clones, around 82% of them seen only once. Sequencing input: peripheral blood. The receptors originated from a man aged 55-75 years with acute or convalescent COVID-19. CDR3s include the opening cysteine and the closing phenylalanine or tryptophan. The D gene is left open where the match is weak. Size tells how often a clone was seen (once, few, many) or the class of an expanded clone, and some rows leave it out.

CDR3 protein: CASSHSETQYF; D gene: -; V gene: TRBV6-2/TRBV6-3; J gene: TRBJ2-5; clone size: -
CDR3 protein: CASSLGQGKKTQYF; D gene: TRBD1; V gene: TRBV5-1; J gene: TRBJ2-5; clone size: -
CDR3 protein: CAWSGEDTEAFF; D gene: -; V gene: TRBV30; J gene: TRBJ1-1; clone size: -
CDR3 protein: CASSITEGQPQHF; D gene: -; V gene: TRBV19; J gene: TRBJ1-5; clone size: -
CDR3 protein: CASSLQGQVNEKLFF; D gene: TRBD1; V gene: TRBV27; J gene: TRBJ1-4; clone size: few
CDR3 protein: CASSLVGGPFSYEQYF; D gene: -; V gene: TRBV5-6; J gene: TRBJ2-7; clone size: -
CDR3 protein: CASSFGLAGTTPQYF; D gene: TRBD2; V gene: TRBV7-9; J gene: TRBJ2-5; clone size: -
CDR3 protein: CASGFSGQGNTEAFF; D gene: TRBD1; V gene: TRBV12-5; J gene: TRBJ1-1; clone size: -
CDR3 protein: CASSLAGGRGTEAFF; D gene: TRBD1; V gene: TRBV6-5; J gene: TRBJ1-1; clone size: -
CDR3 protein: CASSYASRGETQYF; D gene: -; V gene: TRBV6-5; J gene: TRBJ2-5; clone size: -
CDR3 protein: CASSVRYNEQFF; D gene: -; V gene: TRBV2; J gene: TRBJ2-1; clone size: -
CDR3 protein: CASRDPGGTRFDSPLHF; D gene: -; V gene: TRBV27; J gene: TRBJ1-6; clone size: -
CDR3 protein: CASSLRTDTQYF; D gene: -; V gene: TRBV11-1; J gene: TRBJ2-3; clone size: -
CDR3 protein: CASSLVRLTGTTTYEQYF; D gene: TRBD2; V gene: TRBV5-1; J gene: TRBJ2-7; clone size: -
CDR3 protein: CASSPGTGGYEQYF; D gene: TRBD1; V gene: TRBV4-2; J gene: TRBJ2-7; clone size: medium-sized
CDR3 protein: CASNTGASYEQYF; D gene: TRBD1; V gene: TRBV5-6; J gene: TRBJ2-7; clone size: -
CDR3 protein: CASSLRAGVLNQPQHF; D gene: -; V gene: TRBV5-6; J gene: TRBJ1-5; clone size: -
CDR3 protein: CASSTGQGAGGAFF; D gene: TRBD1; V gene: TRBV28; J gene: TRBJ1-1; clone size: -
CDR3 protein: CASSDGGGESPLHF; D gene: -; V gene: TRBV6-1; J gene: TRBJ1-6; clone size: -
CDR3 protein: CASRNRGVETQYF; D gene: TRBD1; V gene: TRBV3-1/TRBV3-2; J gene: TRBJ2-5; clone size: -
CDR3 protein: CAWGWTGANTGELFF; D gene: TRBD1; V gene: TRBV30; J gene: TRBJ2-2; clone size: once
CDR3 protein: CASSLDRGDGYTF; D gene: TRBD1; V gene: TRBV7-8; J gene: TRBJ1-2; clone size: -
CDR3 protein: CASTLAGPEGEQYF; D gene: TRBD2; V gene: TRBV6-6; J gene: TRBJ2-7; clone size: -
CDR3 protein: CASSPTGTGGETQYF; D gene: TRBD2; V gene: TRBV6-6; J gene: TRBJ2-5; clone size: -
CDR3 protein: CASVPSGGLAGPNYEQYF; D gene: TRBD2; V gene: TRBV2; J gene: TRBJ2-7; clone size: -
CDR3 protein: CASSSKNRGLYYGYTF; D gene: TRBD1; V gene: TRBV5-8; J gene: TRBJ1-2; clone size: -
CDR3 protein: CAIRGDRGTRSSGANVLTF; D gene: TRBD1; V gene: TRBV10-3; J gene: TRBJ2-6; clone size: few